A single T cell receptor (beta chain) is shown here with its context. Original processing notes: The assay estimated nucleated cells by amplifying reference gene primers. Generated by immunoSEQ multiplex PCR, the TCRdb table keeps only in-frame clones and is missing some. D and trimming were read from the DNA, whereas the V and J calls and clone size are those reported in that table. The repertoire consists of more than 250,000 clones, with roughly 84% occurring once and the leading ten covering 1%. This sample is drawn from a study of blood T cell repertoires in COVID-19. Background on the study: Spain, Italy and the United States supplied samples that represented acute and convalescent COVID-19. Nucleic acid was either cDNA or gDNA, and it came from T cells, B-cell-depleted T cells, or PBMCs.

CDR1 and CDR2 (germline): MDHEN, SYDVKM. This CDR3 region has 15 residues. V lost 6 bases, J lost 0 bases, and 14 bases lay in between. This receptor was obtained from a man between 45 and 60 years old with active or convalescent COVID-19. Material: peripheral blood. This rearrangement joins TRBV28 to TRBJ1-2, with D possibly matching TRBD1 (5 bases). The CDR3 sequence is CASRVQGRTNYGYTF. The CDR3 DNA reads TGTGCCAGCAGGGTCCAGGGAAGGACTAACTATGGCTACACCTTC.